This TCR beta chain was found in a study of blood T cell repertoires in COVID-19. In the original analysis: The authors estimated nucleated cell counts from reference gene primer amplification. TCRdb's table, derived via immunoSEQ multiplex PCR, lists solely in-frame clones and lacks some. V, J and clone size are taken as reported in that table, and D and trimming were inferred from the DNA itself. The sample consists of around 320,000 clones, just under 90% of them appearing once. This CDR3 has 18 residues. V gave up 3 bases and J gave up 0 bases; unmatched junction bases: 6. CDR1 SGHNT and CDR2 YYREEE come from the germline V gene (reference sequence). Those who participated ranged in age from roughly 18 to 89 years and resided in 20 to 25 US areas. Cohort allocation depended upon clinical history that participants reported. Each exposed participant met a COVID-19 case in the 2 weeks preceding study entry.

The TCR sequence derives from a woman aged 45-65 years who had been exposed to COVID-19. Sequencing was carried out using PBMCs or T cells enriched from blood (not recorded which). The genes are TRBV5-4 and TRBJ1-6, with 10 bases matching TRBD1. Here the CDR3 DNA reads TGTGCCAGCAGCTCGGGACAGGGGTTAAGCTCCTATAATTCACCCCTCCACTTT. This sequence encodes CASSSGQGLSSYNSPLHF. Looking up the rest from reference TRBV5-4 and TRBJ1-6 gives the full variable domain: ETGVTQSPTHLIKTRGQQVTLRCSSQSGHNTVSWYQQALGQGPQFIFQYYREEENGRGNFPPRFSGLQFPNYSSELNVNALELDDSALYLCASSSGQGLSSYNSPLHFGNGTRLTVT.